The 11 T cell receptor beta chains below come from one sample, sequenced in a study of cytomegalovirus exposure and HLA in healthy donors. PCR amplification relied on 60 Vbeta primers (plus 13 Jbeta primers). Sequenced by immunoSEQ multiplex PCR; TCRdb stores in-frame clones only, minus some. This repertoire comprises 100,000 to 150,000 clones; its ten largest clones make up over 1.5%. Sequencing was performed on PBMCs. The receptors stem from a woman aged 40 to 50 in good health and CMV-seropositive.

The J gene is TRBJ2-7, the V gene TRBV28; possible D gene TRBD1, 6 bases. Trimming left V 6 bases short and J 4 bases short, with 13 bases between. The CDR3 runs to 13 residues. The germline V gene encodes CDR1 MDHEN and CDR2 SYDVKM. The chain's CDR3 is CASRTGTNYEQYF. DNA for the CDR3: TGTGCCAGCAGAACCGGGACAAATTACGAGCAGTACTTC.

This chain uses TRBV29-1 with TRBJ2-7, with 16 bases matching TRBD2. The germline CDR1 and CDR2 sequences are SQVTM and ANQGSEA. The CDR3 is 17 residues long. The junction had 8 bases not matched to a gene; V was cut back by 3 bases and J by 3 bases. CDR3: CSVDPGTSGRARYEQYF. In DNA form, the CDR3 reads TGCAGCGTTGACCCCGGGACTAGCGGGAGGGCCCGCTACGAGCAGTACTTC.

This chain connects TRBV6-1 to TRBJ2-5; D unclear. CDR3 length equals 17 residues. Trimming removed 2 bases from V and 5 bases from J, with 21 bases in between. CDR1 is MNHNS, CDR2 SASEGT, per germline. For the CDR3, the DNA is TGTGCCAGCAGTGAACTTCGAGGCGGCGCGAGAGTGGAGACCCAGTACTTC. Protein: CASSELRGGARVETQYF.

This sequence joins TRBV5-6 and TRBJ2-5, with D possibly being TRBD1 (5 bases). Trimming removed 1 base from V and 4 bases from J, with 23 bases in between. There are 18 residues in the CDR3. CDR1 is SGHDT, CDR2 YYEEEE, per germline. CDR3 DNA sequence: TGTGCCAGCAGCTTGTTACAGGAGAGTATTTTCTTGCGAGAGACCCAGTACTTC. Translating it yields CASSLLQESIFLRETQYF.

The chain employs TRBV5-4 and TRBJ2-7, with TRBD1 identical over 8 bases. V shed 4 bases and J 2 bases; nucleotides not matched to a gene: 5. CDR3 length: 14 residues. Germline CDR1 reads SGHNT; CDR2 reads YYREEE (reference sequence). CDR3 nucleotide sequence: TGTGCCAGCAGCCCCGTGGGACAGGCCTACGAGCAGTACTTC. This encodes CASSPVGQAYEQYF.

The V and J genes are TRBV15 and TRBJ2-3; D is unclear. Germline assignment: CDR1 LNHNV and CDR2 YYDKDF (reference sequence). The CDR3 runs 12 residues. V was clipped by 3 bases and J by 5 bases, with 6 bases between them. The CDR3 DNA reads TGTGCCACCAGCAGCGCGGTAGATACGCAGTATTTT. Protein: CATSSAVDTQYF.

The CDR3 protein is CASSLERETDTQYF. The CDR3, as DNA: TGTGCCAGCAGTTTAGAGCGGGAGACAGATACGCAGTATTTT. This chain connects TRBV6-4 to TRBJ2-3; TRBD2 matches at 8 bases. Germline values: CDR1 MRHNA, CDR2 SNTAGT. Trimming at V came to 5 bases and at J to 3 bases, leaving 4 bases not matched to a gene. The CDR3 runs 14 residues.

V gene TRBV5-6 combines with J gene TRBJ2-7; 8 bases are shared with TRBD1. The CDR3 consists of 13 residues. V trimming: 4 bases; J trimming: 2 bases; junction bases outside the gene matches: 2. Germline-derived CDR1 and CDR2 are SGHDT and YYEEEE. CDR3 region: CASSPDRAYEQYF. Here the CDR3 DNA reads TGTGCCAGCAGCCCGGACAGGGCCTACGAGCAGTACTTC.

This rearrangement joins TRBV4-1 to TRBJ2-1; 11 bases map to TRBD2. The J segment lost 3 bases and the V segment lost 4 bases, leaving 14 bases of the junction unmatched. This CDR3 is built from 19 residues. CDR1 and CDR2 (germline): MGHRA, YSYEKL. Here the CDR3 reads CASSPRASSGRTIYNEQFF. The CDR3 coding sequence is TGCGCCAGCAGCCCCCGGGCGTCTAGCGGGAGGACAATCTACAATGAGCAGTTCTTC.

This chain's CDR3 is CASSEAAFNQPQHF. The CDR3 coding sequence is TGTGCCAGCAGTGAAGCGGCATTCAATCAGCCCCAGCATTTT. The chain employs TRBV6-1 and TRBJ1-5; D ambiguous. From germline, CDR1 is MNHNS and CDR2 SASEGT. Trimming took off 0 bases at V and 3 bases at J, with 6 bases between the two ends. The CDR3 has 14 residues.

The gene calls are TRBV5-1 and TRBJ2-1, with 11 bases lining up with TRBD1. With V trimmed by 8 bases and J by 0 bases, 13 bases remained unmatched. This CDR3 is built from 18 residues. Germline assignment: CDR1 SGHRS and CDR2 YFSETQ. Written as DNA, the CDR3 is TGCGCCAGTAGAAAACCAGGGACAGGGGGTTCCTCCTACAATGAGCAGTTCTTC. This codes for CASRKPGTGGSSYNEQFF.